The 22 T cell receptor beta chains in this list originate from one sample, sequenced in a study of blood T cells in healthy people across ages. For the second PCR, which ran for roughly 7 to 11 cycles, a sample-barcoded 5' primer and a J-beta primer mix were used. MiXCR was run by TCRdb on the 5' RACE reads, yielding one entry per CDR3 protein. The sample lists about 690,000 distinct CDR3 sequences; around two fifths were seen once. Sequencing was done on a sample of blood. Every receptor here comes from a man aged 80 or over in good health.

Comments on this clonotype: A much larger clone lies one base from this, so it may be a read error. The CDR3 DNA reads TGTGCCAGCAGCCACCGTTGGTTAGGGAGCTCCTGCGAGCAGTACTTC. Its translation is CASSHRWLGSSCEQYF. The rearrangement uses TRBV3-1 and TRBJ2-7, with D possibly TRBD2 on 5 matching bases. CDR1 is LGHDT, CDR2 YNNKEL, per germline (reference sequence). This CDR3 has 16 residues.

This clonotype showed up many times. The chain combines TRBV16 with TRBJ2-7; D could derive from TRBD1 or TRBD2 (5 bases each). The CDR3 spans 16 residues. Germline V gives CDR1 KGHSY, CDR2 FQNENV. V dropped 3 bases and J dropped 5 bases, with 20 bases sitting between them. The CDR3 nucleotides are TGTGCCAGCAGCCACATCATTTTGGGCAGGGACCACGAGCAGTACTTC. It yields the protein CASSHIILGRDHEQYF. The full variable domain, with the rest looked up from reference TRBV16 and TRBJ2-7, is GEEVAQTPKHLVRGEGQKAKLYCAPIKGHSYVFWYQQVLKNEFKFLISFQNENVFDETGMPKERFSAKCLPNSPCSLEIQATKLEDSAVYFCASSHIILGRDHEQYFGPGTRLTVT.

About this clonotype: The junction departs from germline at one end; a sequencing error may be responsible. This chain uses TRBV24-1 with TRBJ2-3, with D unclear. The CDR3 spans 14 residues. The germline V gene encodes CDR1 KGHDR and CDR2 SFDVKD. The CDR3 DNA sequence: TGTGCCACCAGTCAACAGCCAAGCACAGATGCGCAGTATTTT. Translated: CATSQQPSTDAQYF.

CDR3 amino acids: CASSWDSYNNQPQHF. CDR3 sequence (DNA): TGTGCCAGCAGTTGGGACAGCTACAACAATCAGCCCCAGCATTTT. The V and J genes are TRBV6-2 or TRBV6-3 and TRBJ1-5; TRBD1 aligns across 7 bases. The V gene's germline CDR1 is MNHEY and CDR2 SVGEGT. This CDR3 comprises 15 residues. V lost 4 bases, J lost 3 bases, and 6 bases stayed unmatched.

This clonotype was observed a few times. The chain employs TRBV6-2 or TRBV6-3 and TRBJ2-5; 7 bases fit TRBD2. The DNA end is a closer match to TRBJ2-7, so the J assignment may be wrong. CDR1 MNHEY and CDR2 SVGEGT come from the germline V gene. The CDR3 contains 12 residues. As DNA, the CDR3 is TGTGCCAGCAGTTACGGGACTACCGAGCAGTACTTC. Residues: CASSYGTTEQYF.

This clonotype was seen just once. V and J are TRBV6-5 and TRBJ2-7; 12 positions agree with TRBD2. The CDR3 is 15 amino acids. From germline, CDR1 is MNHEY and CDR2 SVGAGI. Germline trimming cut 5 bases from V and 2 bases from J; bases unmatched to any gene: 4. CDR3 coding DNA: TGTGCCAGCAGTGACCCTAGCGGGGGGGCCTACGAGCAGTACTTC. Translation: CASSDPSGGAYEQYF.

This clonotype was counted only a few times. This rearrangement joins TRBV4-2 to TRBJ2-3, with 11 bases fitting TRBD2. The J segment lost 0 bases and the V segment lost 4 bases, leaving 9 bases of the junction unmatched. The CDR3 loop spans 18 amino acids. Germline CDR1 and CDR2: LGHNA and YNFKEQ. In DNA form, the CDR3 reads TGTGCCAGCAGCCCTTTGAATGGGACTAGCGGTAGCACAGATACGCAGTATTTT. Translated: CASSPLNGTSGSTDTQYF.

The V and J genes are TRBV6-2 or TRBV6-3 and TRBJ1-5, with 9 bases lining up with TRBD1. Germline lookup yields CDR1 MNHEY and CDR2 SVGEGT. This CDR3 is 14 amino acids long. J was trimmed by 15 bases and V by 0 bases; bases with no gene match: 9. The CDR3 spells CASSYSTNRGPAHF. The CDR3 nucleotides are TGTGCCAGCAGTTACTCGACTAACAGGGGGCCAGCGCATTTT.

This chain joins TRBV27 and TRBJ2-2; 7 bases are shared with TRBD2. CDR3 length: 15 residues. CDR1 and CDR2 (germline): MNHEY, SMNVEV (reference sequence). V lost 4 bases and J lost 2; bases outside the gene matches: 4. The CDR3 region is CASSWASGNTGELFF. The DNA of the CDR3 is TGTGCCAGCAGTTGGGCTAGCGGCAACACCGGGGAGCTGTTTTTT.

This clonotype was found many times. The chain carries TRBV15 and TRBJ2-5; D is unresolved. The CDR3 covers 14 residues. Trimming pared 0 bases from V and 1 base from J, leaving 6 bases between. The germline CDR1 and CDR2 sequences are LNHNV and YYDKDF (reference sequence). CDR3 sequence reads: CATSREGIQETQYF. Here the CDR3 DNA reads TGTGCCACCAGCAGAGAAGGGATCCAAGAGACCCAGTACTTC.

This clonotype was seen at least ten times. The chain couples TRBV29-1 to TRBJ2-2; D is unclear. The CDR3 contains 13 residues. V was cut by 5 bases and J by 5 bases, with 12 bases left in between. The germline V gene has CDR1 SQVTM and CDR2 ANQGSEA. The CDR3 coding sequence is TGCAGCGTTTTAGGGCAGGTGACCGGGGAGCTGTTTTTT. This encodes CSVLGQVTGELFF.

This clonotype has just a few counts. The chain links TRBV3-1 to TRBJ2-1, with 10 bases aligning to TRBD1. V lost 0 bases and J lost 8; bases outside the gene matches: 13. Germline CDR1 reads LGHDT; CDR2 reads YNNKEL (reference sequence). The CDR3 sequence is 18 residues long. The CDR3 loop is CASSQDGDRGALSHEQFF. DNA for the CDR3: TGTGCCAGCAGCCAAGATGGGGACAGGGGTGCCCTTTCGCATGAGCAGTTCTTC.

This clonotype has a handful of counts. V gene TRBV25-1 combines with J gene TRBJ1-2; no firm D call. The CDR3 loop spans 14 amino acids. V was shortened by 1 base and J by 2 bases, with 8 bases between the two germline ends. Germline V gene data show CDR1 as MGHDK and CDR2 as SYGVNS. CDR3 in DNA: TGTGCCAGCAGTGAATGGGTGGCGAACTATGGCTACACCTTC. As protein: CASSEWVANYGYTF.

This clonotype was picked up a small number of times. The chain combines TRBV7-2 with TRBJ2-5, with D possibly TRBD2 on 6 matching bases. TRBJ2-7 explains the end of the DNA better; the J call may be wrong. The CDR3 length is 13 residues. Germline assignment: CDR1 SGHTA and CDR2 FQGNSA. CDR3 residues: CASSLQGGDEQYF. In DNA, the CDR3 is TGTGCCAGCAGCTTACAAGGCGGGGACGAGCAGTACTTC.

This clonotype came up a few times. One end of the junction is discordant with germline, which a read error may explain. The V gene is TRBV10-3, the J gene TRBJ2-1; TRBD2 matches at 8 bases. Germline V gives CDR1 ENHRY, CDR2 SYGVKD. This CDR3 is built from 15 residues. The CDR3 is CVISEAGVNNNEQFF. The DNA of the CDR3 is TGTGTCATCAGTGAAGCGGGGGTAAATAACAATGAGCAGTTCTTC.

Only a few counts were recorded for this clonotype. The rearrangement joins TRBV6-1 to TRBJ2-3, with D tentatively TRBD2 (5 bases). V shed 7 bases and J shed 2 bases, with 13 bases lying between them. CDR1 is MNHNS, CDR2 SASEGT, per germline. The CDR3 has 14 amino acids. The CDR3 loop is CASKRAASTDTQYF. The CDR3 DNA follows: TGTGCCAGCAAAAGAGCGGCCTCCACAGATACGCAGTATTTT.

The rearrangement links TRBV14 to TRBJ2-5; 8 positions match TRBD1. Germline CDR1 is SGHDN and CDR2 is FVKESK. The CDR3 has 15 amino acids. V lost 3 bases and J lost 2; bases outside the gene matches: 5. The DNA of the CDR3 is TGTGCCAGCAGCCAGACCAGGGGGCCACAAGAGACCCAGTACTTC. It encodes CASSQTRGPQETQYF. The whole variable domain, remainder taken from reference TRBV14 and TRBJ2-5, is EAGVTQFPSHSVIEKGQTVTLRCDPISGHDNLYWYRRVMGKEIKFLLHFVKESKQDESGMPNNRFLAERTGGTYSTLKVQPAELEDSGVYFCASSQTRGPQETQYFGPGTRLLVL.

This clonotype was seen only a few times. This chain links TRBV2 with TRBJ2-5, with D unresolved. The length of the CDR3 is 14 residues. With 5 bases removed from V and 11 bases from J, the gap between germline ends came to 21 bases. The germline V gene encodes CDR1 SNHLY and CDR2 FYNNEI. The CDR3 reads CASSSNSATDWQYF. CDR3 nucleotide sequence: TGTGCCAGCAGTTCAAACAGTGCTACGGATTGGCAGTACTTC. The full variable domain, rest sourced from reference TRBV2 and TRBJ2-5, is EPEVTQTPSHQVTQMGQEVILRCVPISNHLYFYWYRQILGQKVEFLVSFYNNEISEKSEIFDDQFSVERPDGSNFTLKIRSTKLEDSAMYFCASSSNSATDWQYFGPGTRLLVL.

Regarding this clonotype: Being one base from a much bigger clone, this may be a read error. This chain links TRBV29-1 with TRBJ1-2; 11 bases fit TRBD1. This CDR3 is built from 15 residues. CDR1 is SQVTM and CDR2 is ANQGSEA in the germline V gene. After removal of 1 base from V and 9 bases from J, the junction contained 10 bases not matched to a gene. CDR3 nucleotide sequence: TGCAGCGTTGAAGTAGCGGACAGGGGGCGGGATAGCTACACCTTC. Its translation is CSVEVADRGRDSYTF.

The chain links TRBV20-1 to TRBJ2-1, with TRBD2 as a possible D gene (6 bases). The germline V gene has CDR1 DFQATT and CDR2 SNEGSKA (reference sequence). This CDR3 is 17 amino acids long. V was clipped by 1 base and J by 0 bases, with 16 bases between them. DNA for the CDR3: TGCAGTGCTAGAGGTCGGTTGGCGGGGAGCTCCTACAATGAGCAGTTCTTC. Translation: CSARGRLAGSSYNEQFF.

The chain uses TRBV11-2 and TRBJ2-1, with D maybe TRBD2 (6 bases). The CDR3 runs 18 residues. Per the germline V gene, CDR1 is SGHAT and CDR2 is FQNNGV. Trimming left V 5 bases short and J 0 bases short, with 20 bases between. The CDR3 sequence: CASSPGAGARSSYNEQFF. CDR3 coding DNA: TGTGCCAGCAGCCCCGGAGCGGGTGCTCGTAGCTCCTACAATGAGCAGTTCTTC.

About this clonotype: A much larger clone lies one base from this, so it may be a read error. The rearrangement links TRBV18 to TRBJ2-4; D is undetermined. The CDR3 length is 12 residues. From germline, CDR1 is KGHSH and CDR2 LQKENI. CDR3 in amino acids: CTSSPDRDIQYF. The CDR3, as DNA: TGTACCAGCTCACCAGACCGCGACATTCAGTACTTC.